Presented here are 15 T cell receptor beta chains from one specimen sequenced in a study of blood T cell repertoires in COVID-19. Profiling relied on immunoSEQ multiplex PCR, and the TCRdb table lists in-frame clones only, not all of them. The data hold nearly 50,000 clones, with about 87% observed a single time. The specimen was peripheral blood. The source is a woman older than 75 with COVID-19, enrolled during active disease.

The rearrangement links TRBV2 to TRBJ1-3; tentative D call: TRBD1 (6 bases). The CDR3 length is 15 residues. Trimming cost V 6 bases and J 2 bases, with 14 bases left between them. The germline V gene encodes CDR1 SNHLY and CDR2 FYNNEI. The CDR3 loop is CASSLQGYAGNTIYF. The CDR3 DNA sequence: TGTGCCAGCAGCCTCCAGGGGTACGCTGGAAACACCATATATTTT.

Only one count was recorded for this clone. The rearrangement joins TRBV7-2 to TRBJ2-3; D remains unclear. The length of the CDR3 is 13 residues. Between the trimmed V and J ends, which lost 5 bases and 2 bases, there was a span of 8 bases. Germline CDR1 is SGHTA and CDR2 is FQGNSA. The CDR3 region is CASSAEHTDTQYF. CDR3 DNA: TGTGCCAGCAGCGCCGAGCACACAGATACGCAGTATTTT.

The chain uses TRBV11-3 and TRBJ2-1; possibly TRBD2 for D (6 bases). Trimming pared 1 base from V and 8 bases from J, leaving 15 bases between. This CDR3 contains 15 residues. Per germline, CDR1 SGHNT and CDR2 YENEEA. The CDR3 DNA reads TGTGCCAGCAGCTTAGGGGGACTCCCCCTCCATGAGCAGTTCTTC. Residues: CASSLGGLPLHEQFF.

V and J are TRBV27 and TRBJ2-3; 8 bases fit TRBD1. The CDR3 covers 14 residues. V trimming: 5 bases; J trimming: 9 bases; junction bases outside the gene matches: 10. Germline V gene data show CDR1 as MNHEY and CDR2 as SMNVEV (reference sequence). In DNA, the CDR3 is TGTGCCAGCAGTGCGGGACAGGCGGCTGACACGCAGTATTTT. Protein sequence: CASSAGQAADTQYF.

The V and J genes are TRBV19 and TRBJ1-1; D uncertain. V was clipped by 1 base and J by 1 base, with 4 bases between them. This CDR3 has 13 residues. CDR1 and CDR2 (germline): LNHDA, SQIVND (reference sequence). The CDR3 nucleotides read TGTGCCAGTAGTATAGTGAGGAACACTGAAGCTTTCTTT. Amino acids: CASSIVRNTEAFF. Complete variable domain (other parts from reference TRBV19 and TRBJ1-1): DGGITQSPKYLFRKEGQNVTLSCEQNLNHDAMYWYRQDPGQGLRLIYYSQIVNDFQKGDIAEGYSVSREKKESFPLTVTSAQKNPTAFYLCASSIVRNTEAFFGQGTRLTVV.

There are a few counts of this clone. V and J are TRBV13 and TRBJ1-1; a possible D gene is TRBD1 (5 bases). Trimming stripped 5 bases from V and 2 bases from J, with 12 bases between. The CDR3 covers 14 residues. Germline V gene data show CDR1 as PRHDT and CDR2 as FYEKMQ (reference sequence). The CDR3 sequence is CASSDTRTNTEAFF. The DNA of the CDR3 is TGTGCCAGCAGCGATACCCGGACAAACACTGAAGCTTTCTTT.

The gene calls are TRBV7-8 and TRBJ2-2, with 9 bases aligning to TRBD1. Germline trimming cut 6 bases from V and 7 bases from J; bases unmatched to any gene: 9. Looked up from germline, CDR1 is SGHVS and CDR2 is FQNEAQ. The CDR3 extends over 15 amino acids. As DNA, the CDR3 is TGTGCCAGCAGGGACAGGGGCCGTTCCGGCGGGGAGCTGTTTTTT. It encodes CASRDRGRSGGELFF.

This clone was counted between two and nine times. V is TRBV9 and J is TRBJ1-2, with D possibly TRBD1 on 5 matching bases. Germline V lookup: CDR1 SGDLS, CDR2 YYNGEE. The V end was cut by 2 bases, the J end by 4 bases, with 15 bases between. The CDR3 sequence is 15 residues long. The chain's CDR3 is CASSVWVGPLYGYTF. In DNA form, the CDR3 reads TGTGCCAGCAGCGTTTGGGTGGGGCCCCTCTATGGCTACACCTTC.

Here the CDR3 reads CASSVEGHVTGELFF. The CDR3 region has the DNA TGTGCCAGCAGCGTAGAAGGACACGTCACCGGGGAGCTGTTTTTT. The chain uses TRBV9 and TRBJ2-2, with D possibly TRBD1 on 5 matching bases. Between the trimmed V and J ends, which lost 0 bases and 4 bases, there was a span of 10 bases. CDR3 length: 15 amino acids. The germline CDR1 and CDR2 sequences are SGDLS and YYNGEE.

This sequence joins TRBV6-5 and TRBJ2-5; possibly TRBD2 for D (6 bases). Germline V lookup: CDR1 MNHEY, CDR2 SVGAGI. The V end lost 2 bases, the J end lost 5 bases, and 15 bases lay between the germline ends. The CDR3 is 15 residues long. CDR3 amino acids: CASSYSRGGWETQYF. CDR3 sequence (DNA): TGTGCCAGCAGTTACAGTAGGGGAGGTTGGGAGACCCAGTACTTC.

This clone appeared once. The chain employs TRBV6-4 and TRBJ2-3; 10 bases align to TRBD2. With 0 bases clipped from V and 4 bases from J, the junction kept 4 bases outside the gene matches. CDR3 length: 16 residues. Germline lookup yields CDR1 MRHNA and CDR2 SNTAGT. CDR3 nucleotides: TGTGCCAGCAGTGACTCTCCTAGCGGGGGCCCAGATACGCAGTATTTT. Translated: CASSDSPSGGPDTQYF.

The chain recombines TRBV7-9 with TRBJ1-6, with 7 bases lining up with TRBD1. This CDR3 region has 16 residues. The germline gives CDR1 SEHNR, CDR2 FQNEAQ (reference sequence). V was pared by 5 bases and J by 3 bases, with 7 bases of the junction left unmatched. CDR3 sequence reads: CASSPAGTVYNSPLHF. In DNA, the CDR3 is TGTGCCAGCAGCCCAGCTGGGACAGTCTATAATTCACCCCTCCACTTT.

As DNA, the CDR3 is TGTGCCACCAGTGATTTCCAGAATAATGAGCAGTTCTTC. Protein sequence: CATSDFQNNEQFF. The rearrangement links TRBV24-1 to TRBJ2-1; D is undetermined. The V end lost 1 base, the J end lost 7 bases, and 7 bases lay between the germline ends. Germline V gene data show CDR1 as KGHDR and CDR2 as SFDVKD. This CDR3 has 13 residues.

In its sample, this clone was seen once. V and J are TRBV6-5 and TRBJ2-5, with D unresolved. The CDR3 consists of 13 residues. The germline V gene encodes CDR1 MNHEY and CDR2 SVGAGI. The V gene lost 7 bases and the J gene lost 1 base, with 10 bases spanning the gap. CDR3 loop: CASTRQRQETQYF. The CDR3 nucleotides are TGTGCCAGCACCCGACAACGCCAAGAGACCCAGTACTTC.

The CDR3 DNA follows: TGTGCCAGCAGTTACGGGACAGGGGGTTCTAACTATGGCTACACCTTC. Protein sequence: CASSYGTGGSNYGYTF. This chain joins TRBV6-5 and TRBJ1-2, with TRBD1 identical over 11 bases. The length of the CDR3 is 16 residues. V was pared by 2 bases and J by 0 bases, with 2 bases of the junction left unmatched. Germline lookup yields CDR1 MNHEY and CDR2 SVGAGI.